Listed below are T cell receptor beta chains from one sample, sequenced in a study of blood T cell repertoires in COVID-19. Measured with immunoSEQ multiplex PCR; TCRdb has only the in-frame clones, and not every one. The table shows 200,000 or so clones, with 92% occurring only once. The sequencing input was peripheral blood. These receptors came from a man in his fifties or sixties with COVID-19, enrolled during active disease. Both conserved end residues are part of each CDR3. The D gene is left open where the match is weak.

TRBV7-9,TRBJ2-7,TRBD1,TGTGCCAGCAGCCCCGGGACAGGGACGAACTACGAGCAGTACTTC,CASSPGTGTNYEQYF
TRBV5-1,TRBJ2-3,.,TGCGCCAGCAGCTTGAGTACAGCTATCACAGATACGCAGTATTTT,CASSLSTAITDTQYF
TRBV3-1/TRBV3-2,TRBJ1-3,.,TGTGCCAGCAGCCCCTCCGGGGCTGGAAACACCATATATTTT,CASSPSGAGNTIYF
TRBV30,TRBJ2-1,TRBD1,TGTGCCTGGAATCAGGGGGTGAATGAGCAGTTCTTC,CAWNQGVNEQFF
TRBV29-1,TRBJ1-1,.,TGCAGCGTTGATGTGTCAGGCGTGAACACTGAAGCTTTCTTT,CSVDVSGVNTEAFF
TRBV5-5,TRBJ1-1,.,TGTGCCAGCAGCCTTTTATTAAGCTCTGTGAACACTGAAGCTTTCTTT,CASSLLLSSVNTEAFF
TRBV28,TRBJ1-1,TRBD1,TGTGCCAGCACCCTACCGGGACAGGGCTATAGCAACACTGAAGCTTTCTTT,CASTLPGQGYSNTEAFF
TRBV7-2,TRBJ1-2,TRBD1,TGTGCCAGCAGCTCGACTGGGGTGACAGGGGGATTGGGCTACACCTTC,CASSSTGVTGGLGYTF
TRBV28,TRBJ2-7,TRBD2,TGTGCCAGCACCCCTTTCGCCGGGACTAGCGGGGGATTTAGCTCCTACGAGCAGTACTTC,CASTPFAGTSGGFSSYEQYF
TRBV6-1,TRBJ2-7,.,TGTGCCAGCAGTGAATCTCGGCGGGGCGAGCAGTACTTC,CASSESRRGEQYF
TRBV2,TRBJ2-2,.,TGTGCCAGCAGGCAGGGGAGCACCGGGGAGCTGTTTTTT,CASRQGSTGELFF
TRBV18,TRBJ2-3,.,TGTGCCAGCTCACCACGTATTTACCAAGGTAGCGTGGACAGTCAAGTCACAGATACGCAGTATTTT,CASSPRIYQGSVDSQVTDTQYF
TRBV7-9,TRBJ2-3,TRBD2,TGTGCCAGCCCAGGCGGGAGGGCCTCAGGCACAGATACGCAGTATTTT,CASPGGRASGTDTQYF
TRBV19,TRBJ2-2,TRBD1,TGTGCCAGTAGTCGAAATACAGGGGGCACCGGGGAGCTGTTTTTT,CASSRNTGGTGELFF
TRBV7-9,TRBJ2-1,TRBD1,TGTGCCAGCAGCACCACAGACAGGGGTGCCTACAATGAGCAGTTCTTC,CASSTTDRGAYNEQFF
TRBV29-1,TRBJ1-1,.,TGCAGCGTGTTGGGCCTCCGAGGAGGGGAAGCTTTCTTT,CSVLGLRGGEAFF
TRBV19,TRBJ1-3,TRBD1,TGTGCCAGTAGTTCCCCCGGGACAGGGACTGGAAACACCATATATTTT,CASSSPGTGTGNTIYF
TRBV6-1,TRBJ2-7,TRBD2,TGTGCCAGCAGTGAACTAGCGGGAGTCAGCTACGAGCAGTACTTC,CASSELAGVSYEQYF
TRBV19,TRBJ2-6,.,TGTGCCAGTAGTACCCGAATGGCCAGGGGGGATGGGGCCAACGTCCTGACTTTC,CASSTRMARGDGANVLTF
TRBV3-1/TRBV3-2,TRBJ1-1,.,TGTGCCAGCAGCCAAGGAGAGGGTAGAGTTGAAGCTTTCTTT,CASSQGEGRVEAFF
TRBV19,TRBJ2-1,TRBD2,TGTGCCAGTAGTATTGGTTTCGGGACTAGCGGGAGAAAAGAGCAGTTCTTC,CASSIGFGTSGRKEQFF
TRBV7-2,TRBJ1-6,.,TGTGCCAGCAGCTTCCGTTCGGGGGATAATTCACCCCTCCACTTT,CASSFRSGDNSPLHF
TRBV19,TRBJ1-6,.,TGTGCCAGTAGTCAGGGGACGGATAATTCACCCCTCCACTTT,CASSQGTDNSPLHF
TRBV11-2,TRBJ2-7,TRBD1,TGTGCCAGCAGTCGTCTTCCGGGACAGGGGTACGAGCAGTACTTC,CASSRLPGQGYEQYF